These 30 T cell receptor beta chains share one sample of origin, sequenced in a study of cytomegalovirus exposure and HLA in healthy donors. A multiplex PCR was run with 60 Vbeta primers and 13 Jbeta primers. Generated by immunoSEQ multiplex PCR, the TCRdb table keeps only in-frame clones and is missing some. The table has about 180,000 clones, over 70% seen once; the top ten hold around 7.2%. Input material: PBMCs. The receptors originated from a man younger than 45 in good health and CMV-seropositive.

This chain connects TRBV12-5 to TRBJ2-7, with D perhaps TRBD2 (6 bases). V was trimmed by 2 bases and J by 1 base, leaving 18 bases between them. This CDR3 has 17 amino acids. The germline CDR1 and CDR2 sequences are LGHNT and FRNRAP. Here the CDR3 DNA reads TGTGCTAGTGGTTTGTGGGGCACGGGGAGGTCGTCCTACGAGCAGTACTTC. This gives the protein CASGLWGTGRSSYEQYF.

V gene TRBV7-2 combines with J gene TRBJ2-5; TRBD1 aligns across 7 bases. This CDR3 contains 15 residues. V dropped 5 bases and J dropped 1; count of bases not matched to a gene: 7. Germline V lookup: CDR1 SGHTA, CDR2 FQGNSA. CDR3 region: CASSLRGQTQETQYF. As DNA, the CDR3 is TGTGCCAGCAGCCTACGGGGACAGACCCAAGAGACCCAGTACTTC.

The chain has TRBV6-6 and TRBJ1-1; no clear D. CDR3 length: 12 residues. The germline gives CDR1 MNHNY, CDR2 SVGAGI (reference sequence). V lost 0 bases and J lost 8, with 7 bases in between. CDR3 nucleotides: TGTGCCAGCAGTTACTCCATCGGGGAAGCTTTCTTT. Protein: CASSYSIGEAFF.

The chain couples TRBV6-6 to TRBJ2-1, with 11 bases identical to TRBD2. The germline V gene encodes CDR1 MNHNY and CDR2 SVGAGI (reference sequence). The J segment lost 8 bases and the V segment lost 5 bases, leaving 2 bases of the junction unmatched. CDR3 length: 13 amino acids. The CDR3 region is CASSALAGDEQFF. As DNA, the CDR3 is TGTGCCAGCAGTGCACTAGCGGGGGATGAGCAGTTCTTC.

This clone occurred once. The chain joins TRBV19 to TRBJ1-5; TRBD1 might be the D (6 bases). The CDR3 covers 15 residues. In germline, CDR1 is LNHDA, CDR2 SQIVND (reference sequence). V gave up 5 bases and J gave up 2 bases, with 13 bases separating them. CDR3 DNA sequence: TGTGCCAGTAGTGCAGGGGAATGGGGCAATCAGCCCCAGCATTTT. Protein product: CASSAGEWGNQPQHF.

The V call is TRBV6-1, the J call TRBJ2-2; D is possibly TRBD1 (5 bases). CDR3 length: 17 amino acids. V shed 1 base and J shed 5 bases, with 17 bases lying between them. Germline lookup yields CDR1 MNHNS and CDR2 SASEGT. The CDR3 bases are TGTGCCAGCAGTGAAGGGGGCAGAATGGTGAGGACCGGGGAGCTGTTTTTT. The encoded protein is CASSEGGRMVRTGELFF.

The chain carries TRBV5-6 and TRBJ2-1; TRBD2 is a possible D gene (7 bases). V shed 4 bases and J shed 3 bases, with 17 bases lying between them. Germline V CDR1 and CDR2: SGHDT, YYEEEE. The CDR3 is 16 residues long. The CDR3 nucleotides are TGTGCCAGCAGCCGCCTGACAGGCGGGGGCTACAATGAGCAGTTCTTC. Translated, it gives CASSRLTGGGYNEQFF.

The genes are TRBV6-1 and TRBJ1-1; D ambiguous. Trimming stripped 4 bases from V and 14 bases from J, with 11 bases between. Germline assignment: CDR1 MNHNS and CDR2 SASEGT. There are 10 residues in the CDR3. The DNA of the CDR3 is TGTGCCAGCAGTGGGACCGGCGGGTTCTTT. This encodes CASSGTGGFF.

The CDR3 DNA reads as TGTGCCAGCAGTTACTCGCGGGACAGGGGTAACACCATATATTTT. Its protein product is CASSYSRDRGNTIYF. The V gene is TRBV6-5, the J gene TRBJ1-3, with 10 bases that match TRBD1. This CDR3 is 15 amino acids long. With V trimmed by 0 bases and J by 7 bases, 3 bases remained unmatched. Germline-derived CDR1 and CDR2 are MNHEY and SVGAGI.

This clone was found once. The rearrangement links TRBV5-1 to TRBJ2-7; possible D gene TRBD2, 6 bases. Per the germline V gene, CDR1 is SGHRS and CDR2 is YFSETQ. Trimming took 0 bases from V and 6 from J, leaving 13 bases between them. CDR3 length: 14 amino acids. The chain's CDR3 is CASSLEYGGLEQYF. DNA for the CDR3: TGCGCCAGCAGCTTGGAATACGGGGGACTCGAGCAGTACTTC.

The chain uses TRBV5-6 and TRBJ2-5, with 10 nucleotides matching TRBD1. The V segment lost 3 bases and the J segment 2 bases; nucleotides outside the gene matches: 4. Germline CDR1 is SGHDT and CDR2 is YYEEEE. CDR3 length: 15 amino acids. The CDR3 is CASSSGQGLQETQYF. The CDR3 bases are TGTGCCAGCAGCTCGGGACAGGGGCTTCAAGAGACCCAGTACTTC.

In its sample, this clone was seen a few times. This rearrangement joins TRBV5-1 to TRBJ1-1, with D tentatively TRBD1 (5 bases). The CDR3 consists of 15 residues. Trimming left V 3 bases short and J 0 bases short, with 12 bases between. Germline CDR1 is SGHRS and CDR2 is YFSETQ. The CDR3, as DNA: TGCGCCAGCAGCTCCGCCCAGGGCTTGAACACTGAAGCTTTCTTT. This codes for CASSSAQGLNTEAFF.

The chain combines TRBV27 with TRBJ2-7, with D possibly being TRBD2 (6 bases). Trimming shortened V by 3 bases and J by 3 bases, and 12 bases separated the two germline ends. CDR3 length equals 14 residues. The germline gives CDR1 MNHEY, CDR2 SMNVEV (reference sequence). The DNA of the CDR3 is TGTGCCAGCAGTTTGGGGGGAGGCCACTACGAGCAGTACTTC. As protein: CASSLGGGHYEQYF.

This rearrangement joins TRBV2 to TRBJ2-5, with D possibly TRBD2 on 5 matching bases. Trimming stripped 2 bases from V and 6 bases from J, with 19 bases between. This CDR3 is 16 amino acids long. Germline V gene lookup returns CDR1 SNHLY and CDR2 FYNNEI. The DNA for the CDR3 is TGTGCCAGCAGTGAAACGTCGCCCAGCTCGGGAAAGACCCAGTACTTC. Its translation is CASSETSPSSGKTQYF. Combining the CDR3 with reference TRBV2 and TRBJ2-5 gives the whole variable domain EPEVTQTPSHQVTQMGQEVILRCVPISNHLYFYWYRQILGQKVEFLVSFYNNEISEKSEIFDDQFSVERPDGSNFTLKIRSTKLEDSAMYFCASSETSPSSGKTQYFGPGTRLLVL.

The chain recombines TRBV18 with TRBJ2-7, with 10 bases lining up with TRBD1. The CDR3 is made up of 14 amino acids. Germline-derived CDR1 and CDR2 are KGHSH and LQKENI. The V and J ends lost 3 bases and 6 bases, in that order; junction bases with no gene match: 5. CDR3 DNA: TGTGCCAGCTCACCCTCTGACAGGGGGCGCGAGCAGTACTTC. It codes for CASSPSDRGREQYF.

Here the CDR3 DNA reads TGTGCCAGCAGCCAATCGCGGGGTTACACCGGGGAGCTGTTTTTT. Encoded protein: CASSQSRGYTGELFF. The gene calls are TRBV11-3 and TRBJ2-2; a possible D gene is TRBD2 (6 bases). Germline V gene data show CDR1 as SGHNT and CDR2 as YENEEA. The CDR3 runs to 15 residues. Deletions cut 5 bases from V and 3 bases from J, with 13 bases between.

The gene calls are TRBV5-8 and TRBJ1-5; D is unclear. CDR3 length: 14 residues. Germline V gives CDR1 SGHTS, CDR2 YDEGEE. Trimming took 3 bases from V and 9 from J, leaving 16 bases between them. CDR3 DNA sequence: TGTGCCAGCAGCTCATACACAATCGGGTGGCCCCAGCATTTT. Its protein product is CASSSYTIGWPQHF.

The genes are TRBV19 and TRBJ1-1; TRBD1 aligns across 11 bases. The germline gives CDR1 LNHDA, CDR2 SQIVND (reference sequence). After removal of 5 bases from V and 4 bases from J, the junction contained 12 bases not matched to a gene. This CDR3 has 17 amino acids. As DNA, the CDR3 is TGTGCCAGTAGTGCCGGGACAGGGGGGGAGTGGGGCACTGAAGCTTTCTTT. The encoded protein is CASSAGTGGEWGTEAFF.

CDR3 sequence reads: CASSIIGGAAGIGELFF. CDR3 nucleotide sequence: TGTGCCAGTAGTATTATAGGGGGGGCCGCGGGAATCGGGGAGCTGTTTTTT. The chain links TRBV19 to TRBJ2-2; a weak D match, TRBD2 (7 bases). V was pared by 3 bases and J by 7 bases, with 21 bases between. CDR1 LNHDA and CDR2 SQIVND come from the germline V gene (reference sequence). The CDR3 has 17 residues.

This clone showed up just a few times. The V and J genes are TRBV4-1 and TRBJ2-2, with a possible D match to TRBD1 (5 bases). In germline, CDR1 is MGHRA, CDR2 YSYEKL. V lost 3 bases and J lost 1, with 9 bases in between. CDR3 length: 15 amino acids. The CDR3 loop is CASSHTTENTGELFF. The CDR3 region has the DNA TGCGCCAGCAGCCATACGACAGAGAACACCGGGGAGCTGTTTTTT.

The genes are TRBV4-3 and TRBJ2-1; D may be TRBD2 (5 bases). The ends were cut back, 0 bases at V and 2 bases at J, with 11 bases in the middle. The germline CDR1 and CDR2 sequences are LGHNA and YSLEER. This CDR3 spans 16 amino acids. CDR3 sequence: CASSQDPDSTYNEQFF. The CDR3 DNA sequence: TGCGCCAGCAGCCAAGACCCGGACTCTACCTACAATGAGCAGTTCTTC.

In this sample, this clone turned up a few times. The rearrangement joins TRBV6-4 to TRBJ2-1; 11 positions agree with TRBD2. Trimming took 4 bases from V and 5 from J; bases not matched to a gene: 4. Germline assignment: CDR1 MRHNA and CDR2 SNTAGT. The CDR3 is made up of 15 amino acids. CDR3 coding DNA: TGTGCCAGCAGTGTGACTAGCGGGAATAACAATGAGCAGTTCTTC. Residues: CASSVTSGNNNEQFF.

For the CDR3, the DNA is TGTGCCAGCAGCCAAGGGGTAGACACCACCATATATTTT. It codes for CASSQGVDTTIYF. The gene calls are TRBV14 and TRBJ1-3; D remains unclear. CDR3 length: 13 residues. Germline values: CDR1 SGHDN, CDR2 FVKESK. V gave up 1 base and J gave up 9 bases, with 10 bases separating them.

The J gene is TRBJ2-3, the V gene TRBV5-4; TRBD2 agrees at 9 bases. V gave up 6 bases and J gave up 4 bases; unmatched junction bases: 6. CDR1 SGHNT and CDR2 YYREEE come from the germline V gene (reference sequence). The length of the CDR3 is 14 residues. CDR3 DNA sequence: TGTGCCAGCACTCGGACTAGCGAAGCAGATACGCAGTATTTT. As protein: CASTRTSEADTQYF.

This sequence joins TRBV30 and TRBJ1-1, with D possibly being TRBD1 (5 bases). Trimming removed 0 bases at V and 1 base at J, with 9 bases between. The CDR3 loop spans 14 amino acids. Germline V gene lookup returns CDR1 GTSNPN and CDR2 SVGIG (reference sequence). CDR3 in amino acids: CAWSVSRGNTEAFF. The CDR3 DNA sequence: TGTGCCTGGAGTGTATCTAGGGGGAACACTGAAGCTTTCTTT.

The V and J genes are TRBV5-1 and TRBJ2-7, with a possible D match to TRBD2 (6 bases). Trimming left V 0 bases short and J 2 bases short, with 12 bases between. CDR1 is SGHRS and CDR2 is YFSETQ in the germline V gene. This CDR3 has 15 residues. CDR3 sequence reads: CASSLARDSAYEQYF. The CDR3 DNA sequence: TGCGCCAGCAGCTTGGCCCGGGACTCCGCCTACGAGCAGTACTTC. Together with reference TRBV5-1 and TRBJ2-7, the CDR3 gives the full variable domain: KAGVTQTPRYLIKTRGQQVTLSCSPISGHRSVSWYQQTPGQGLQFLFEYFSETQRNKGNFPGRFSGRQFSNSRSEMNVSTLELGDSALYLCASSLARDSAYEQYFGPGTRLTVT.

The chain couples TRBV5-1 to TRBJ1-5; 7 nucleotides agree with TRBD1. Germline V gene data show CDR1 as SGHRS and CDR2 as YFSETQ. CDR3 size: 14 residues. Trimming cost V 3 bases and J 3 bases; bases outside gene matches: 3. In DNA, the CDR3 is TGCGCCAGCAGCTCGACAGGGTACAATCAGCCCCAGCATTTT. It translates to CASSSTGYNQPQHF.

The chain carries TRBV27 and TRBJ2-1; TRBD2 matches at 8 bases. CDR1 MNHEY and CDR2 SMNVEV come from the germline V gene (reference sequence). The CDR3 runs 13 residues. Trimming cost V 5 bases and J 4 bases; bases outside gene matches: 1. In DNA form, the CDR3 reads TGTGCCAGCAGTGAGCGGGAGTACAATGAGCAGTTCTTC. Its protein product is CASSEREYNEQFF.

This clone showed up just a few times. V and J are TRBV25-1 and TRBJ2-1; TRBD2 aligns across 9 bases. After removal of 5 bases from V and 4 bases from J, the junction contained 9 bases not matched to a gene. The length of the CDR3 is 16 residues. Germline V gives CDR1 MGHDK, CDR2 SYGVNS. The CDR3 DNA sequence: TGTGCCAGCAGTCCAGGGGCGGGGGGGAGGTACAATGAGCAGTTCTTC. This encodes CASSPGAGGRYNEQFF.

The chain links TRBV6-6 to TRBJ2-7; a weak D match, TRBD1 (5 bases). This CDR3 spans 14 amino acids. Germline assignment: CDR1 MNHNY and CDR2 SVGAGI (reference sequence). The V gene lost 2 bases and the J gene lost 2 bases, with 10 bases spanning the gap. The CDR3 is CASSYRQGAYEQYF. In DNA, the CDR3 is TGTGCCAGCAGTTACAGGCAGGGCGCCTACGAGCAGTACTTC.